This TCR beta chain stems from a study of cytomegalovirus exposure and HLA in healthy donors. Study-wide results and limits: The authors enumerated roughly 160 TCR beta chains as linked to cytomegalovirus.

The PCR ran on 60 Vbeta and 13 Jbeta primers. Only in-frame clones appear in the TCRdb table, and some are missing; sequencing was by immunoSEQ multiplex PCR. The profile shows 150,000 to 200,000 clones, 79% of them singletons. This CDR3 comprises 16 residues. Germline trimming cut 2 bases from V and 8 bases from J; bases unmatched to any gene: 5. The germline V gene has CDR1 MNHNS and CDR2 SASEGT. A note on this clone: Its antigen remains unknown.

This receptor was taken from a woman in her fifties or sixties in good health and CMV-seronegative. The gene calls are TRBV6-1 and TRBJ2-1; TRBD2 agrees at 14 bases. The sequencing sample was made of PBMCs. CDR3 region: CASSEMGTSGSDEQFF. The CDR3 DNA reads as TGTGCCAGCAGTGAAATGGGGACTAGCGGGAGCGATGAGCAGTTCTTC.